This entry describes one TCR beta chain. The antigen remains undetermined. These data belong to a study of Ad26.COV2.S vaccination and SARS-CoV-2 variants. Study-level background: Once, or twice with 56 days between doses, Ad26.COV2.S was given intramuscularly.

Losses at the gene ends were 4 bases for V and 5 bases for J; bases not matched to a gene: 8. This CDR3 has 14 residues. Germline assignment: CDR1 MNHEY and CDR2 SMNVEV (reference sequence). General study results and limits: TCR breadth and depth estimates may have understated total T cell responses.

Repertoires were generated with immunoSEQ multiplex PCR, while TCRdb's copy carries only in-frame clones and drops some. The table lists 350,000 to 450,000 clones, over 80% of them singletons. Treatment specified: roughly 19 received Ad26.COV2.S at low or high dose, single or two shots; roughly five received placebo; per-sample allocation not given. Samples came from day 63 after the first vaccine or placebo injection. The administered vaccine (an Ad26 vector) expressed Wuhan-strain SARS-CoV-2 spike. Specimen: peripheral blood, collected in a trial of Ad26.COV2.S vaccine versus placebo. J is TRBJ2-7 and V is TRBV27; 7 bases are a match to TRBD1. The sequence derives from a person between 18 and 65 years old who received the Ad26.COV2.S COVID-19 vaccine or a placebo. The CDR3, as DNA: TGTGCCAGCAGTTCTACCGGGACAGTAAACGAGCAGTACTTC. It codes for CASSSTGTVNEQYF.